This T cell receptor beta chain was captured in a study of cytomegalovirus exposure and HLA in healthy donors. Trimming stripped 5 bases from V and 9 bases from J, with 11 bases between. The CDR3 sequence is 12 residues long. Looked up from germline, CDR1 is SGHTA and CDR2 is FQGNSA. PCR involved 60 Vbeta and 13 Jbeta primers. Clones were read by immunoSEQ multiplex PCR, and TCRdb kept only the in-frame ones, dropping some. The sample lists 150,000 to 200,000 clones, around 68% occurring once. Regarding the study as a whole: Among the most significant clusters, several appeared linked to common viral pathogens in a later analysis.

This clone was seen a few times. Its antigen is unknown. The chain is built from TRBV7-2 and TRBJ2-1; D remains ambiguous. Specimen: PBMCs. This sequence originates from a man aged 40-49 years in good health and CMV-seronegative. The CDR3 region has the DNA TGTGCCAGCAGCGCCACTTGGAGTGAGCAGTTCTTC. Protein sequence: CASSATWSEQFF.